What follows are 5 T cell receptor beta chains derived from one specimen sequenced in a study of blood T cells in healthy people across ages. For the second PCR, which ran for 7 to 11 cycles, a sample-barcoded 5' primer and a J-beta primer mix were used. TCRdb passed the 5' RACE reads through MiXCR, listing each CDR3 protein once. The sample yields fewer than 900,000 distinct CDR3 sequences, around 36% seen once. The sample comprised blood. All receptors derive from a man between 18 and 29 years old in good health.

The chain has TRBV4-1 and TRBJ2-1; 7 nucleotides line up with TRBD1. Per germline, CDR1 MGHRA and CDR2 YSYEKL. The CDR3 has 16 residues. Germline trimming cut 1 base from V and 6 bases from J; bases unmatched to any gene: 9. CDR3 nucleotides: TGCGCCAGCAGCCAAGGGACAGGCTTGCGGGTCAATGAGCAGTTCTTC. Protein: CASSQGTGLRVNEQFF.

In this sample, this clonotype turned up many times. The chain uses TRBV20-1 and TRBJ2-5; D unresolved. The V end lost 3 bases, the J end lost 5 bases, and 10 bases lay between the germline ends. This CDR3 is 12 amino acids long. Germline V gene data show CDR1 as DFQATT and CDR2 as SNEGSKA (reference sequence). DNA of the CDR3: TGCAGTGCTAGGGTAGGGCCCGAGACCCAGTACTTC. Translation: CSARVGPETQYF.

The chain combines TRBV5-5 with TRBJ2-3; D could derive from TRBD1 or TRBD2 (7 bases each). Trimming took off 4 bases at V and 4 bases at J, with 19 bases between the two ends. Germline V lookup: CDR1 SGHKS, CDR2 YYEKEE (reference sequence). CDR3 length: 16 amino acids. The CDR3 spells CASSGGGTVGADTQYF. CDR3 in DNA: TGTGCCAGCAGCGGGGGGGGGACAGTAGGGGCAGATACGCAGTATTTT. Supplemented by reference TRBV5-5 and TRBJ2-3, the full variable domain reads DAGVTQSPTHLIKTRGQQVTLRCSPISGHKSVSWYQQVLGQGPQFIFQYYEKEERGRGNFPDRFSARQFPNYSSELNVNALLLGDSALYLCASSGGGTVGADTQYFGPGTRLTVL.

This clonotype was recorded once. The gene calls are TRBV20-1 and TRBJ1-5, with unresolved D. The CDR3 is 14 amino acids. The germline CDR1 and CDR2 sequences are DFQATT and SNEGSKA (reference sequence). Trimming removed 4 bases from V and 0 bases from J, with 10 bases in between. The CDR3 sequence is CSATTGDSNQPQHF. CDR3 in DNA: TGCAGTGCTACCACGGGAGATAGCAATCAGCCCCAGCATTTT.

This clonotype was seen at least ten times. The chain combines TRBV4-2 with TRBJ1-4, with D unclear. The germline gives CDR1 LGHNA, CDR2 YNFKEQ. The CDR3 runs 15 residues. Deletions cut 5 bases from V and 5 bases from J, with 15 bases between. The DNA for the CDR3 is TGTGCCAGCAGCGATCGTTCCGCCCTAAATGAAAAACTGTTTTTT. Amino acids: CASSDRSALNEKLFF.